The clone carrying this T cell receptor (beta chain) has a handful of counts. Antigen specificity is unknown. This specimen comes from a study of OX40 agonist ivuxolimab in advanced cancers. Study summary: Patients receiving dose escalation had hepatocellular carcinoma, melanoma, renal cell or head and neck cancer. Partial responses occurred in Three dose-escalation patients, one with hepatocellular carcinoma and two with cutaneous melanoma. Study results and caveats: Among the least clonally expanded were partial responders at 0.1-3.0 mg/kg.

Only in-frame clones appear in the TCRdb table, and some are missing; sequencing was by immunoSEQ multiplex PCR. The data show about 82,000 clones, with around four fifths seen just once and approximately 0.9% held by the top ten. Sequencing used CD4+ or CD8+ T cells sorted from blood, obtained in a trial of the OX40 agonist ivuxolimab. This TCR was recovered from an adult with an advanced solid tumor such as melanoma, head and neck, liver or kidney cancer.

The CDR3, as DNA: TGTGCCAGCAGCGTAGATAGCGGGGGGTACAATGAGCAGTTCTTC. Protein product: CASSVDSGGYNEQFF. This chain connects TRBV9 to TRBJ2-1; 10 bases are a match to TRBD2. V lost 0 bases, J lost 4 bases, and 1 base stayed unmatched. Germline assignment: CDR1 SGDLS and CDR2 YYNGEE. The CDR3 covers 15 residues.